This T cell receptor (beta chain) is drawn from a study of blood T cell repertoires in COVID-19. Study processing details: Estimated nucleated cell counts came from reference gene primer amplification. The protocol was immunoSEQ multiplex PCR, while the TCRdb copy is restricted to in-frame clones and leaves out a portion. D and trimming come from the DNA, and the V and J calls and clone size come from that table. The table has tens of thousands of clones, 93% seen once; the top ten hold 5.2%. This CDR3 contains 14 residues. Germline V gene data show CDR1 as SGHDT and CDR2 as YYEEEE. Losses at the gene ends were 3 bases for V and 3 bases for J; bases not matched to a gene: 5.

The chain employs TRBV5-6 and TRBJ1-2; TRBD1 matches 7 bases. The source of this sequence is a human donor in a cohort sampled during active COVID-19. Sequenced sample: peripheral blood. The CDR3 nucleotides are TGTGCCAGCAGCTGGACAGGACGGGACTATGGCTACACCTTC. Its translation: CASSWTGRDYGYTF. The full variable domain, its missing parts supplied by reference TRBV5-6 and TRBJ1-2, is DAGVTQSPTHLIKTRGQQVTLRCSPKSGHDTVSWYQQALGQGPQFIFQYYEEEERQRGNFPDRFSGHQFPNYSSELNVNALLLGDSALYLCASSWTGRDYGYTFGSGTRLTVV.